These T cell receptor beta chains were read from a single sample in a study of response to subunit inactivated influenza vaccine. TCRdb processed the RT-PCR reads anew with MiXCR; each CDR3 protein has one entry. The data show about 570,000 distinct CDR3 sequences, around 10% seen once. These same data were also listed under a study on T cells expressing NK-cell markers.

Sequencing was performed on PBMCs from blood, taken on the day of vaccination. Receptors originate from a man aged 50 to 59 who received an inactivated influenza vaccine. Each CDR3 is given with its conserved first and last residue.

CDR3 length,V gene,CDR3 protein
16,TRBV6-5,CASSYRASGAYNEQFF
11,TRBV20-1,CSAREAGAQYF
12,TRBV12-3/TRBV12-4,CASSSSISPQHF
14,TRBV20-1,CSAKDNRGRNEQFF
13,TRBV30,CAWSGGTGAPLHF
13,TRBV14,CASSQYLNTEAFF
15,TRBV20-1,CSAGTPGQGTDTQYF
15,TRBV12-3/TRBV12-4,CASSLSSGSADTQYF
15,TRBV12-3/TRBV12-4,CASSPAHSSGNTIYF
15,TRBV6-2/TRBV6-3,CASSTPPYVIDTQYF
15,TRBV7-2,CASRNVKSGSYEQYF
11,TRBV12-3/TRBV12-4,CASRAYVEQFF
16,TRBV7-2,CASSISGLRDKETQYF
15,TRBV6-5,CASSYSSVSVYEQYF
14,TRBV5-4,CASSLAPDLSEAFF
14,TRBV5-1,CASSTGTGANVLTF
17,TRBV21-1,CASSTTTGGVVDTEAFF
13,TRBV19,CASSGRGYNEQFF
16,TRBV21-1,CASSKYRTGGEYEQYF
20,TRBV4-2,CASSQRTSGGTSSSTDTQYF
16,TRBV7-9,CASIPGGTTTNEKLFF
16,TRBV7-2,CASSPGTRTLYNEQFF
15,TRBV9,CASSALAGQGDTQYF
15,TRBV5-6,CASSFTGGARTEAFF
12,TRBV24-1,CATSDLQGSYTF
15,TRBV7-2,CASSLVGRDWDEQYF
16,TRBV7-2,CASSSGGRRFDHPQHF
14,TRBV20-1,CSASNAGGYNEQFF
15,TRBV5-1,CASSPMTSDTDTQYF
13,TRBV29-1,CSVRTGGASGYTF
12,TRBV7-8,CASSANTYEQYF
15,TRBV5-5,CASSLAAGAADTQYF
15,TRBV9,CASSATSGSYNEQFF
12,TRBV27,CASSSINQPQHF
14,TRBV7-2,CASSPQGRTGELFF
14,TRBV7-2,CASSLAWANTEAFF
15,TRBV10-3,CAIRGSSVFGDEQFF
13,TRBV20-1,CSARFLGQAEAFF
11,TRBV20-1,CSARSYNEQFF
15,TRBV20-1,CSASGAGAFQETQYF
16,TRBV4-3,CASSQFYGPNTGELFF
17,TRBV5-1,CASSLASSGTGASPLHF
15,TRBV11-2,CASSDPGGSTGTQYF